The 2 T cell receptor beta chains given below trace back to one sample, sequenced in a study of T cells in Graves' hyperthyroidism and ophthalmopathy. Template material for amplifying TCR beta CDR3 regions consisted of RNA transcripts. TCR CDR3 regions were first amplified by RT-PCR with HTBI primers. MiXCR, applied by TCRdb to the multiplex PCR reads, yields one record per CDR3 protein. The sample contains around 270,000 distinct CDR3 sequences, less than 20% of which appear only once. Material for sequencing was blood. The origin of the receptors is a man in his fifties or sixties with Graves' ophthalmopathy.

The rearrangement links TRBV20-1 to TRBJ2-2; D is possibly TRBD1 (5 bases). CDR3 length equals 14 residues. V gave up 6 bases and J gave up 5 bases, with 16 bases separating them. CDR1 and CDR2 from the germline V gene are DFQATT and SNEGSKA (reference sequence). CDR3 region: CSAPGHGLTGELFF. CDR3 nucleotides: TGCAGTGCCCCAGGACACGGGTTGACCGGGGAGCTGTTTTTT.

The chain recombines TRBV19 with TRBJ2-1, with D perhaps matching TRBD1 or TRBD2 (5 bases each). Germline CDR1 is LNHDA and CDR2 is SQIVND (reference sequence). This CDR3 has 16 amino acids. Trimming removed 5 bases from V and 9 bases from J, with 23 bases in between. CDR3 sequence (DNA): TGTGCCAGTAGTCCTTTTACCGGGACCACACGGAGTGAGCAGTTCTTC. Translating it yields CASSPFTGTTRSEQFF.